Sequencing of this T cell receptor (beta chain) was carried out in a study of OX40 agonist ivuxolimab in advanced cancers. About this clone: Its specificity is not known.

TCRdb's table, derived via immunoSEQ multiplex PCR, lists solely in-frame clones and lacks some. The sample records roughly 3,100 clones, roughly 79% being singletons. Study observations and caveats: Partial responders at 0.1-3.0 mg/kg showed near-lowest clonal expansion.

The sample here was CD4+ or CD8+ T cells sorted from blood, taken in a trial of the OX40 agonist ivuxolimab. The TCR was taken from an adult with an advanced solid tumor such as melanoma, head and neck, liver or kidney cancer.

The CDR3 nucleotides are TGTGCCAGCAGTTACTCCACGGGTGAAACCTCCTACGAGCAGTACTTC. Its translation is CASSYSTGETSYEQYF. The rearrangement joins TRBV6-5 to TRBJ2-7; no clear D. The ends were cut back, 0 bases at V and 0 bases at J, with 12 bases in the middle. CDR3 size: 16 residues. Per the germline V gene, CDR1 is MNHEY and CDR2 is SVGAGI.